Listed below are T cell receptor beta chains from one sample, sequenced in a study of blood T cell repertoires in COVID-19. Clones were read by immunoSEQ multiplex PCR, and TCRdb kept only the in-frame ones, dropping some. The sample shows about 220,000 clones, more than 75% of them seen only once. Material for sequencing was peripheral blood. Receptors originate from a woman in her 70s with COVID-19, enrolled during active disease. The CDR3 runs from the conserved cysteine through the conserved F or W. D genes are given only for firm matches. Expanded clones get a size class; other rows say once, few or many, or leave the size out.

>TRBD2|NA|TRBV7-2|TRBJ2-7
CASSLGLNGRADEQYF
TGTGCCAGCAGCTTAGGGTTAAACGGGAGGGCCGACGAGCAGTACTTC
>TRBD1|once|TRBV6-1|TRBJ2-2
CASSEDRGNTGELFF
TGTGCCAGCAGTGAAGACAGGGGAAACACCGGGGAGCTGTTTTTT
>NA|NA|TRBV15|TRBJ2-6
CATSPDTVSSGANVLTF
TGTGCCACCAGTCCGGACACGGTTAGCTCTGGGGCCAACGTCCTGACTTTC
>TRBD1|few|TRBV6-5|TRBJ1-1
CASSSPRDRGSPEAFF
TGTGCCAGCAGTTCTCCCCGGGACAGGGGATCGCCTGAAGCTTTCTTT
>TRBD1|NA|TRBV28|TRBJ2-5
CASSPPTGSMETQYF
TGTGCCAGCAGTCCCCCGACAGGGAGTATGGAGACCCAGTACTTC
>NA|NA|TRBV4-3|TRBJ1-2
CASSQVPGAYGYTF
TGCGCCAGCAGCCAAGTCCCAGGGGCCTATGGCTACACCTTC
>TRBD2|NA|TRBV4-3|TRBJ2-3
CASSQEKSGRAIDTQYF
TGCGCCAGCAGCCAAGAAAAGAGCGGGAGGGCCATAGATACGCAGTATTTT
>TRBD1|NA|TRBV15|TRBJ2-3
CATLKAGTGHTDTQYF
TGTGCCACCCTCAAAGCGGGGACAGGGCATACAGATACGCAGTATTTT
>TRBD2|NA|TRBV7-2|TRBJ2-7
CASSSGPSGSPYEQYF
TGTGCCAGCAGCTCGGGACCTAGCGGTTCTCCCTACGAGCAGTACTTC
>NA|NA|TRBV7-2|TRBJ1-2
CASSLGQMGGYTF
TGTGCCAGCAGCTTAGGACAGATGGGTGGCTACACCTTC
>NA|few|TRBV7-2|TRBJ1-1
CASSSQGPRGTEAFF
TGTGCCAGCAGCTCCCAGGGTCCCAGGGGCACTGAAGCTTTCTTT
>TRBD1|few|TRBV5-6|TRBJ1-2
CASSASDRAPSDGYTF
TGTGCCAGCAGCGCGTCGGACAGGGCCCCCTCTGATGGCTACACCTTC
>NA|once|TRBV4-2|TRBJ1-1
CASSQEPGAASKNTEAFF
TGTGCCAGCAGCCAAGAGCCAGGGGCCGCCTCGAAGAACACTGAAGCTTTCTTT
>NA|NA|TRBV4-1|TRBJ2-7
CASSQDGGSNYEQYF
TGCGCCAGCAGCCAAGATGGAGGCAGTAACTACGAGCAGTACTTC
>NA|NA|TRBV2|TRBJ2-5
CASRSTGTLNF
TGTGCCAGCAGGTCGACCGGGACTCTTAACTTC
>NA|NA|TRBV4-3|TRBJ2-2
CASSQDTGSGELFF
TGCGCCAGCAGCCAAGATACAGGAAGCGGGGAGCTGTTTTTT
>TRBD2|few|TRBV7-2|TRBJ2-1
CASSLGGGLADYNEQFF
TGTGCCAGCAGCTTAGGAGGGGGACTAGCGGACTACAATGAGCAGTTCTTC
>TRBD1|NA|TRBV7-2|TRBJ1-2
CASSGRTGGTSYGYTF
TGTGCCAGCAGCGGGCGGACAGGGGGCACTAGCTATGGCTACACCTTC
>TRBD1|few|TRBV27|TRBJ2-5
CASSLQGEQTQYF
TGTGCCAGCAGTTTGCAGGGGGAGCAGACCCAGTACTTC
>TRBD1|NA|TRBV19|TRBJ2-1
CASSPYPGQGTYNEQFF
TGTGCCAGTAGCCCCTATCCGGGACAGGGGACCTACAATGAGCAGTTCTTC
>TRBD1|NA|TRBV30|TRBJ2-1
CAWSVGTGSYNEQFF
TGTGCCTGGAGTGTCGGGACAGGCTCCTACAATGAGCAGTTCTTC
>TRBD1|NA|TRBV5-1|TRBJ1-5
CASSEAGQGQPQHF
TGCGCCAGCAGCGAGGCGGGACAGGGCCAGCCCCAGCATTTT
>TRBD1|NA|TRBV10-3|TRBJ1-5
CAISESTLTGGASGGNQPQHF
TGTGCCATCAGTGAGTCGACTCTGACAGGGGGCGCTTCCGGGGGCAATCAGCCCCAGCATTTT
>NA|NA|TRBV3-1/TRBV3-2|TRBJ1-6
CASSQQYSSYNSPLHF
TGTGCCAGCAGCCAACAGTATTCCTCCTATAATTCACCCCTCCACTTT
>TRBD2|NA|TRBV7-8|TRBJ2-5
CASSSLTSGQETQYF
TGTGCCAGCAGCTCACTTACTAGCGGCCAAGAGACCCAGTACTTC
>NA|NA|TRBV5-1|TRBJ2-6
CASSSGLSGANVLTF
TGCGCCAGCAGCAGTGGACTCTCTGGGGCCAACGTCCTGACTTTC
>TRBD2|NA|TRBV18|TRBJ2-7
CASSPLGTSGEQYF
TGTGCCAGCTCACCACTGGGGACTAGCGGGGAGCAGTACTTC
>NA|NA|TRBV5-4|TRBJ2-5
CASSLRGGETQYF
TGTGCCAGCAGCTTGAGGGGGGGAGAGACCCAGTACTTC
>NA|NA|TRBV28|TRBJ1-1
CASSSFEAFF
TGTGCCAGCAGTTCCTTTGAAGCTTTCTTT
>NA|NA|TRBV5-1|TRBJ2-4
CASSSGTSGNTGDLAKNIQYF
TGCGCCAGCAGCTCTGGCACCTCTGGGAACACAGGAGACCTAGCCAAAAACATTCAGTACTTC
>TRBD2|NA|TRBV7-2|TRBJ2-1
CASSSWTSGRSSYNEQFF
TGTGCCAGCAGCTCCTGGACTAGCGGGAGGAGCTCCTACAATGAGCAGTTCTTC
>TRBD1|NA|TRBV6-5|TRBJ1-1
CASRQGRNTEAFF
TGTGCCAGCCGACAGGGGAGGAACACTGAAGCTTTCTTT
>NA|NA|TRBV7-8|TRBJ1-1
CASSLPLRGETEAFF
TGTGCCAGCAGCTTACCCCTGCGGGGGGAAACTGAAGCTTTCTTT
>NA|once|TRBV9|TRBJ2-3
CASSAGSDTQYF
TGTGCCAGCAGCGCGGGTTCAGATACGCAGTATTTT
>NA|once|TRBV7-8|TRBJ1-1
CASSPRGARVSTEAFF
TGTGCCAGCAGCCCACGGGGGGCTAGGGTGAGCACTGAAGCTTTCTTT
>NA|NA|TRBV28|TRBJ2-7
CASSSSAEQYF
TGTGCCAGCAGTTCTAGCGCCGAGCAGTACTTC
>NA|NA|TRBV18|TRBJ2-1
CASSPLEEGLELFF
TGTGCCAGCTCGCCGCTCGAGGAGGGCCTGGAGCTGTTCTTC